This entry lists 28 T cell receptor beta chains sequenced from one sample in a study of blood T cell repertoires in COVID-19. The data were produced by immunoSEQ multiplex PCR, yet TCRdb's version contains in-frame clones alone and is incomplete. Of 350,000 to 450,000 clones listed, over 75% are singletons. The sequenced material came from PBMCs or T cells enriched from blood (not recorded which). The receptors were gathered from a woman aged 18-29 years who had been exposed to COVID-19.

In this sample, this clone turned up a few times. The J gene is TRBJ2-7, the V gene TRBV5-5, with 9 bases matching TRBD2. V lost 1 base and J lost 4; bases outside the gene matches: 12. The CDR3 runs 17 residues. Germline lookup yields CDR1 SGHKS and CDR2 YYEKEE (reference sequence). The CDR3 sequence is CASSLRLGTSNPYEQYF. The CDR3 DNA is TGTGCCAGCAGCTTGAGACTCGGGACTAGCAATCCTTACGAGCAGTACTTC.

The rearrangement links TRBV7-2 to TRBJ2-1; 9 nucleotides align to TRBD1. V shed 4 bases, J shed 5 bases, and the junction held 3 bases outside the gene matches. This CDR3 is 14 amino acids long. The germline V gene has CDR1 SGHTA and CDR2 FQGNSA. The CDR3 loop reads CASSSDRGNNEQFF. CDR3 coding DNA: TGTGCCAGCAGCTCGGACAGGGGCAACAATGAGCAGTTCTTC. Variable domain in full (rest from reference TRBV7-2 and TRBJ2-1): GAGVSQSPSNKVTEKGKDVELRCDPISGHTALYWYRQSLGQGLEFLIYFQGNSAPDKSGLPSDRFSAERTGGSVSTLTIQRTQQEDSAVYLCASSSDRGNNEQFFGPGTRLTVL.

V and J are TRBV7-2 and TRBJ2-7, with D perhaps matching TRBD2 (5 bases). Trimming removed 7 bases from V and 4 bases from J, with 17 bases in between. This CDR3 comprises 14 residues. The germline gives CDR1 SGHTA, CDR2 FQGNSA. CDR3 residues: CASTPSPGLYEQYF. The CDR3 nucleotides are TGTGCCAGCACCCCGTCCCCGGGGTTGTACGAGCAGTACTTC.

The rearrangement links TRBV24-1 to TRBJ1-1; the match to TRBD1 covers 10 bases. This CDR3 has 14 amino acids. The trim removed 6 bases at V and 3 bases at J, leaving 3 bases unmatched. Germline CDR1 is KGHDR and CDR2 is SFDVKD. CDR3 nucleotides: TGTGCCACCAGTCCGGGACAGGGGTACACTGAAGCTTTCTTT. Protein sequence: CATSPGQGYTEAFF.

CDR3 in DNA: TGTGCCAGCAGCCCTTCGACAGCTAACTATGGCTACACCTTC. Its translation is CASSPSTANYGYTF. The genes are TRBV6-4 and TRBJ1-2, with TRBD1 as a possible D gene (5 bases). Trimming shortened V by 6 bases and J by 0 bases, and 11 bases separated the two germline ends. The V gene's germline CDR1 is MRHNA and CDR2 SNTAGT. The CDR3 extends over 14 amino acids.

V gene TRBV30 combines with J gene TRBJ2-2; possibly TRBD1 for D (6 bases). Germline CDR1 and CDR2: GTSNPN and SVGIG (reference sequence). The CDR3 runs to 12 residues. The V end was cut by 4 bases, the J end by 6 bases, with 9 bases between. The CDR3 region is CAWNTGPGELFF. The CDR3 region has the DNA TGTGCCTGGAATACAGGGCCCGGGGAGCTGTTTTTT.

The chain carries TRBV18 and TRBJ2-5; 7 bases agree with TRBD1. This CDR3 is built from 16 residues. In germline, CDR1 is KGHSH, CDR2 LQKENI. With 1 base clipped from V and 5 bases from J, the junction kept 10 bases outside the gene matches. The CDR3 coding sequence is TGTGCCAGCTCACCACAGGACAGGCACTGGGATGAGACCCAGTACTTC. Protein sequence: CASSPQDRHWDETQYF.

This chain links TRBV7-3 with TRBJ1-6; D possibly corresponds to TRBD1 (6 bases). Trimming took off 5 bases at V and 6 bases at J, with 11 bases between the two ends. CDR3 length: 14 residues. Per germline, CDR1 SGHTA and CDR2 FQGTGA. The chain's CDR3 is CASSIPDSNSPLHF. The CDR3 DNA follows: TGTGCCAGCAGCATACCGGACAGTAATTCACCCCTCCACTTT.

The chain recombines TRBV28 with TRBJ1-4; 8 nucleotides agree with TRBD1. This CDR3 comprises 14 residues. Looked up from germline, CDR1 is MDHEN and CDR2 is SYDVKM. V was clipped by 8 bases and J by 6 bases; unmatched bases: 8. The CDR3 reads CASDNRGFDEKLFF. Written as DNA, the CDR3 is TGTGCCAGCGACAACAGGGGGTTCGATGAAAAACTGTTTTTT.

The gene calls are TRBV28 and TRBJ2-2; 10 positions match TRBD2. This CDR3 is 16 amino acids long. CDR1 and CDR2 (germline): MDHEN, SYDVKM. V dropped 7 bases and J dropped 4; count of bases not matched to a gene: 9. The CDR3 is CASNLLSGRATGELFF. The CDR3 DNA sequence: TGTGCCAGCAACCTCCTGAGCGGGAGGGCCACCGGGGAGCTGTTTTTT. Full variable domain (missing parts from reference TRBV28 and TRBJ2-2): DVKVTQSSRYLVKRTGEKVFLECVQDMDHENMFWYRQDPGLGLRLIYFSYDVKMKEKGDIPEGYSVSREKKERFSLILESASTNQTSMYLCASNLLSGRATGELFFGEGSRLTVL.

The chain carries TRBV6-5 and TRBJ2-7, with 11 nucleotides matching TRBD2. Germline CDR1 is MNHEY and CDR2 is SVGAGI. The CDR3 is made up of 14 amino acids. The junction had 4 bases not matched to a gene; V was cut back by 0 bases and J by 9 bases. CDR3 loop: CASSYSTSGEGQYF. CDR3 in DNA: TGTGCCAGCAGTTACTCGACTAGCGGGGAAGGGCAGTACTTC.

The chain links TRBV4-2 to TRBJ1-5; D perhaps matches TRBD1 (6 bases). The CDR3 totals 19 residues. Trimming shortened V by 0 bases and J by 2 bases, and 20 bases separated the two germline ends. CDR1 is LGHNA and CDR2 is YNFKEQ in the germline V gene. The CDR3 DNA follows: TGTGCCAGCAGCCAAGAGCCGCCGGGACAAGGATTGGGCAATCAGCCCCAGCATTTT. It is translated as CASSQEPPGQGLGNQPQHF.

J is TRBJ1-2 and V is TRBV4-2; D uncertain. Germline CDR1 LGHNA, CDR2 YNFKEQ. The CDR3 is 15 amino acids. The ends were cut back, 1 base at V and 0 bases at J, with 9 bases in the middle. CDR3 bases: TGTGCCAGCAGCCAAGCTCACAGCACTAACTATGGCTACACCTTC. This translates into CASSQAHSTNYGYTF.

The J gene is TRBJ2-2, the V gene TRBV28, with D maybe TRBD2 (6 bases). V was shortened by 5 bases and J by 5 bases, with 15 bases between the two germline ends. There are 15 residues in the CDR3. Germline V gives CDR1 MDHEN, CDR2 SYDVKM. The chain's CDR3 is CASSTLPGVTGELFF. The CDR3 DNA sequence: TGTGCCAGCAGTACCCTCCCGGGGGTTACCGGGGAGCTGTTTTTT.

This clone was counted only a few times. CDR3 in DNA: TGTGCCAGCAGCGTAGACCCAGGGGGAAGAAGCACTGAAGCTTTCTTT. Its protein is CASSVDPGGRSTEAFF. The rearrangement uses TRBV9 and TRBJ1-1, with 7 bases aligning to TRBD1. Germline assignment: CDR1 SGDLS and CDR2 YYNGEE. This CDR3 contains 16 residues. V gave up 0 bases and J gave up 4 bases; unmatched junction bases: 9.

The genes are TRBV29-1 and TRBJ1-2; 8 positions match TRBD1. Germline trimming cut 3 bases from V and 2 bases from J; bases unmatched to any gene: 8. Germline V gives CDR1 SQVTM, CDR2 ANQGSEA. The CDR3 is 15 residues long. CDR3 protein: CSVDLGTGYNYGYTF. The CDR3 DNA sequence: TGCAGCGTTGATCTAGGGACAGGTTACAACTATGGCTACACCTTC.

V and J are TRBV25-1 and TRBJ2-6, with 7 bases lining up with TRBD1. J lost 2 bases, V lost 6 bases, and 4 bases had no gene match. This CDR3 has 15 amino acids. Germline loops: CDR1 MGHDK, CDR2 SYGVNS. The chain's CDR3 is CASSPGTAGANVLTF. The CDR3 nucleotides are TGTGCCAGCAGCCCCGGGACAGCTGGGGCCAACGTCCTGACTTTC.

The rearrangement links TRBV2 to TRBJ1-1, with no clear D. This CDR3 is built from 13 residues. Trimming stripped 8 bases from V and 1 base from J, with 11 bases between. Germline CDR1 SNHLY, CDR2 FYNNEI. The CDR3: CASWQNANTEAFF. Written as DNA, the CDR3 is TGTGCCAGCTGGCAGAACGCGAACACTGAAGCTTTCTTT.

The V gene is TRBV5-4, the J gene TRBJ2-3, with TRBD2 matching over 11 bases. Germline V gene lookup returns CDR1 SGHNT and CDR2 YYREEE (reference sequence). V trimming: 4 bases; J trimming: 0 bases; junction bases outside the gene matches: 7. The CDR3 is 17 amino acids. In DNA form, the CDR3 reads TGTGCCAGCAGCCGGAGGCTAGCGGGGGGAAGCACAGATACGCAGTATTTT. This translates into CASSRRLAGGSTDTQYF. Full variable domain (remainder filled in from reference TRBV5-4 and TRBJ2-3): ETGVTQSPTHLIKTRGQQVTLRCSSQSGHNTVSWYQQALGQGPQFIFQYYREEENGRGNFPPRFSGLQFPNYSSELNVNALELDDSALYLCASSRRLAGGSTDTQYFGPGTRLTVL.

The chain uses TRBV6-4 and TRBJ2-2; D unresolved. Looked up from germline, CDR1 is MRHNA and CDR2 is SNTAGT. V lost 0 bases to trimming and J lost 6 bases, with 14 bases between them. The CDR3 sequence is 16 residues long. The CDR3 DNA reads as TGTGCCAGCAGTGACTCGAGTAGTGGGCACCCCGGGGAGCTGTTTTTT. Protein: CASSDSSSGHPGELFF.

This clone has only one observation. The chain carries TRBV27 and TRBJ2-3, with D uncertain. CDR1 and CDR2 (germline): MNHEY, SMNVEV (reference sequence). CDR3 length equals 13 residues. Deletions cut 5 bases from V and 8 bases from J, with 14 bases between. The CDR3 spells CASSPGPSVTQYF. CDR3 DNA: TGTGCCAGCAGTCCAGGCCCCTCAGTTACGCAGTATTTT.

V usage is TRBV11-1 and J usage is TRBJ2-7, with 8 bases that match TRBD1. The CDR3 contains 15 residues. V was pared by 3 bases and J by 3 bases, with 7 bases of the junction left unmatched. Germline values: CDR1 SGHAT, CDR2 FQDESV (reference sequence). The CDR3: CASSFPRGHVYEQYF. The CDR3 DNA reads TGTGCCAGCAGCTTTCCCAGGGGGCATGTCTACGAGCAGTACTTC.

CDR3 nucleotides: TGTGCCAGCAGCACCGGGACAGGGGCCCTTGGGCTGGGGGAGCCCCAGCATTTT. It codes for CASSTGTGALGLGEPQHF. The chain is built from TRBV5-5 and TRBJ1-5; 10 bases fit TRBD1. J lost 8 bases, V lost 4 bases, and 18 bases had no gene match. CDR1 and CDR2 (germline): SGHKS, YYEKEE (reference sequence). The CDR3 spans 18 residues.

The chain joins TRBV5-8 to TRBJ1-1, with a tentative D call TRBD1 (6 bases). The CDR3 consists of 17 residues. Germline CDR1 reads SGHTS; CDR2 reads YDEGEE. V lost 4 bases and J lost 2, with 21 bases in between. CDR3 sequence: CASSLSRYRVDNTEAFF. The CDR3 nucleotides read TGTGCCAGCAGCCTTAGCCGTTACAGGGTGGATAACACTGAAGCTTTCTTT.

The genes are TRBV28 and TRBJ1-1; D ambiguous. Germline CDR1 reads MDHEN; CDR2 reads SYDVKM. Trimming removed 0 bases at V and 1 base at J, with 6 bases between. The CDR3 has 14 residues. The CDR3 DNA is TGTGCCAGCAGTTTATGGACGGGGAACACTGAAGCTTTCTTT. Encoded protein: CASSLWTGNTEAFF.

The V gene is TRBV2, the J gene TRBJ2-7; D is perhaps TRBD1 (6 bases). CDR3 length: 14 amino acids. Trimming left V 3 bases short and J 3 bases short, with 12 bases between. Germline V gene lookup returns CDR1 SNHLY and CDR2 FYNNEI. CDR3 loop: CASSDRGRGYEQYF. The DNA of the CDR3 is TGTGCCAGCAGTGACCGGGGCAGGGGCTACGAGCAGTACTTC.

The V gene is TRBV13, the J gene TRBJ2-1, with 7 bases identical to TRBD2. V shed 5 bases and J 7 bases; nucleotides not matched to a gene: 5. Germline V lookup: CDR1 PRHDT, CDR2 FYEKMQ (reference sequence). The CDR3 contains 13 residues. In DNA form, the CDR3 reads TGTGCCAGCAGCCCAGGACTAGTAAATGAGCAGTTCTTC. Translating it yields CASSPGLVNEQFF. The full variable domain, completed using reference TRBV13 and TRBJ2-1, is AAGVIQSPRHLIKEKRETATLKCYPIPRHDTVYWYQQGPGQDPQFLISFYEKMQSDKGSIPDRFSAQQFSDYHSELNMSSLELGDSALYFCASSPGLVNEQFFGPGTRLTVL.

The J gene is TRBJ1-3, the V gene TRBV7-2; no clear D. The CDR3 is made up of 15 amino acids. Germline V CDR1 and CDR2: SGHTA, FQGNSA. Trimming took 1 base from V and 0 from J, leaving 7 bases between them. The CDR3 bases are TGTGCCAGCAGCTTAGGGGCATCCTCTGGAAACACCATATATTTT. This encodes CASSLGASSGNTIYF. Using reference TRBV7-2 and TRBJ1-3 for the parts outside the CDR3, the full variable domain is GAGVSQSPSNKVTEKGKDVELRCDPISGHTALYWYRQSLGQGLEFLIYFQGNSAPDKSGLPSDRFSAERTGGSVSTLTIQRTQQEDSAVYLCASSLGASSGNTIYFGEGSWLTVV.